The present T cell receptor beta chain was sequenced within a study of blood T cell repertoires in COVID-19. Overall study context: Acute and convalescent COVID-19 samples came from the United States, Italy and Spain.

The germline V gene encodes CDR1 SGHNT and CDR2 YENEEA. The germline V and J ends were trimmed by 4 bases and 5 bases, with 6 bases remaining between them. The CDR3 totals 13 residues. Under the authors' procedure: Reference gene primer amplification in the assay estimated nucleated cell counts. Libraries were prepared by immunoSEQ multiplex PCR; TCRdb keeps only in-frame clonotypes and omits some of them. That table supplies the V and J calls and clone size; D and trimming were determined from the DNA. The table lists about 220,000 clones, roughly four fifths of them singletons, with about 4.8% in the top ten.

The chain combines TRBV11-3 with TRBJ1-6; D remains unclear. This TCR came from a woman in her 70s with acute or convalescent COVID-19. The sequencing input was peripheral blood. The CDR3, as DNA: TGTGCCAGCAGCTGGAGGGATAATTCACCCCTCCACTTT. This codes for CASSWRDNSPLHF.